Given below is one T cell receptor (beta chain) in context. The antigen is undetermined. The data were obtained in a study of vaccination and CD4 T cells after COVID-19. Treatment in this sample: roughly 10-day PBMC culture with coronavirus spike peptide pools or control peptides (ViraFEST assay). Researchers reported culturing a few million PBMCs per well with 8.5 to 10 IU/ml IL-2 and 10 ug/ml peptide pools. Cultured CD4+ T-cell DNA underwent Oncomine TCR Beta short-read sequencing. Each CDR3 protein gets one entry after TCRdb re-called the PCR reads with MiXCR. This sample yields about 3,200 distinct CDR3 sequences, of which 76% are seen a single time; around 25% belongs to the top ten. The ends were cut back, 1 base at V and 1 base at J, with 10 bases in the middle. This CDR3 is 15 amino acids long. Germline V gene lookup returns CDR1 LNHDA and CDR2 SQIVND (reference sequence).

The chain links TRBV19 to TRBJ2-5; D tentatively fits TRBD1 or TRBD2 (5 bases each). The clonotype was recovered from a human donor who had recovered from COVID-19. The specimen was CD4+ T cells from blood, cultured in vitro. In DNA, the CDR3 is TGTGCCAGTAGTATAGGAGGGGCAGTCCAAGAGACCCAGTACTTC. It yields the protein CASSIGGAVQETQYF.